This T cell receptor beta chain was identified during a study of early T cells in non-severe SARS-CoV-2 infection. Turning to the study itself: The authors sequenced bulk RNA from unsorted whole blood, leaving chains unpaired. Whole-study findings and limits: VDJdb matching, biased toward anti-spike CD8 responses, missed private and CD4 specificities.

cDNA molecules, individually, were tagged with unique molecular identifiers. From the 5' RACE reads, TCRdb called clonotypes with MiXCR, one entry per CDR3 protein. The table records under 30,000 distinct CDR3 sequences, 4.5% of them present only once. V shed 0 bases and J shed 5 bases, with 11 bases lying between them. The V gene's germline CDR1 is SGHRS and CDR2 YFSETQ. The CDR3 consists of 14 residues. There are many counts of this clonotype. Its specificity is unknown. Sequenced input: whole blood. This chain joins TRBV5-1 and TRBJ2-5, with D possibly being TRBD1 (6 bases). The receptor was derived from an adult who was a healthcare worker with PCR-confirmed SARS-CoV-2 infection or an uninfected control (not recorded which). The CDR3 reads CASSLAGQGETQYF. CDR3 sequence (DNA): TGCGCCAGCAGCTTGGCTGGTCAGGGGGAGACCCAGTACTTC. The whole variable domain, filled in from reference TRBV5-1 and TRBJ2-5, reads KAGVTQTPRYLIKTRGQQVTLSCSPISGHRSVSWYQQTPGQGLQFLFEYFSETQRNKGNFPGRFSGRQFSNSRSEMNVSTLELGDSALYLCASSLAGQGETQYFGPGTRLLVL.